The present T cell receptor beta chain was sequenced within a study of blood T cell repertoires in COVID-19. Study-level information: In each case, the material was cDNA or gDNA derived from T cells, B-cell-depleted T cells, or PBMCs.

Assay: immunoSEQ multiplex PCR; the TCRdb copy retains only in-frame clones and omits some. This table holds around 500,000 clones, 70% to 90% found once. V trimming: 5 bases; J trimming: 4 bases; junction bases outside the gene matches: 8. The germline gives CDR1 LNHDA, CDR2 SQIVND (reference sequence). The CDR3 has 17 amino acids. The chain is built from TRBV19 and TRBJ2-1, with 13 bases fitting TRBD2. The clonotype originates from a human donor in a cohort sampled during active COVID-19. The sequenced material came from peripheral blood. The CDR3 region has the DNA TGTGCCAGTAGTCACCGACCGGGACTAGCGGGGTACAATGAGCAGTTCTTC. It is translated as CASSHRPGLAGYNEQFF.